This T cell receptor beta chain came from a study of blood T cell repertoires in COVID-19. Overall study: Sites in the United States, Italy and Spain provided acute and convalescent COVID-19 samples. PBMCs, B-cell-depleted T cells, or T cells were the source of the cDNA or gDNA that made up the material.

The CDR3 extends over 15 amino acids. Germline values: CDR1 LGHNA, CDR2 YSLEER. J gave up 6 bases and V 3 bases, and 10 bases lay outside the gene matches. This clone has a handful of counts. As processed by the authors: How many nucleated cells were present was estimated from reference gene primer amplification. The repertoire was sequenced with immunoSEQ multiplex PCR; TCRdb's copy has only in-frame clones and lacks some. V, J and clone size were drawn from that table, and D and trimming were deduced from the DNA. The table records some 200,000 clones, nearly 90% of them present only once. The V and J genes are TRBV4-3 and TRBJ2-7; 8 bases align to TRBD1. This TCR came from a woman aged 18-29 years who had recovered from COVID-19. The specimen was peripheral blood. The CDR3 spells CASSQYRDRIFEQYF. The CDR3 coding sequence is TGCGCCAGCAGCCAGTACCGGGACAGGATTTTCGAGCAGTACTTC.